The rows below give T cell receptor beta chains drawn from one sample of a study of blood T cells in healthy people across ages. TCRdb passed the 5' RACE reads through MiXCR, listing each CDR3 protein once. The sample lists some 760,000 distinct CDR3 sequences, approximately 25% occurring once. This sample was also put to use in a study of T cells of mothers and their children.

The sequenced sample was blood. The receptors were gathered from a boy younger than 18 in good health. Each CDR3 is given with its conserved first and last residue. The D gene is left open where the match is weak. A row's size may be missing; if present it is once, few, many or a size class.

abundance	d_gene	j_gene	v_gene	CDR3aa	CDR3nt
-	TRBD2	TRBJ2-1	TRBV7-9	CASSTTTSANYNEQFF	TGTGCCAGCAGCACCACGACTAGCGCAAACTACAATGAGCAGTTCTTC
many	TRBD1	TRBJ1-1	TRBV5-6	CASSLGTGLNTEAFF	TGTGCCAGCAGTTTAGGGACAGGACTGAACACTGAAGCTTTCTTT
-	-	TRBJ1-1	TRBV20-1	CSARPQGRVPTGTEAFF	TGCAGTGCTAGACCCCAAGGTAGGGTACCTACTGGGACTGAAGCTTTTTTT
few	TRBD2	TRBJ2-3	TRBV7-2	CASSSDPSGTSTDTQYF	TGTGCCAGCAGCTCAGATCCTAGCGGTACTTCCACAGATACGCAGTATTTT
once	-	TRBJ1-1	TRBV12-3/TRBV12-4	CASSPSGIRAFF	TGTGCCAGCAGTCCCTCGGGGATACGAGCTTTCTTT
few	-	TRBJ2-3	TRBV5-6	CASTTSGFFTDTQYF	TGTGCCAGCACCACCTCCGGGTTCTTCACAGATACGCAGTATTTT
-	-	TRBJ2-3	TRBV10-1	CASTLQGSSTDTQYF	TGCGCCAGTACGCTACAGGGCTCTAGCACAGATACGCAGTATTTT
-	TRBD2	TRBJ2-5	TRBV7-2	CASSLVGLGKTQYF	TGTGCCAGCAGCTTAGTGGGACTAGGGAAGACCCAGTACTTC
few	-	TRBJ2-2	TRBV5-5	CASSYNRGGTGELFF	TGTGCCAGCAGCTACAACAGGGGGGGTACCGGGGAGCTGTTTTTT
-	-	TRBJ2-7	TRBV11-2	CASSLVPGFHEQYF	TGTGCCAGCAGCTTAGTACCGGGGTTCCACGAGCAGTACTTC
few	-	TRBJ2-1	TRBV29-1	CSVEQEGAFDEQFF	TGCAGCGTAGAACAGGAGGGGGCATTCGATGAGCAGTTCTTC
-	-	TRBJ1-6	TRBV28	CASKGPFYNSPLHF	TGTGCCAGTAAAGGACCTTTTTATAATTCACCCCTCCACTTT
few	-	TRBJ1-2	TRBV28	CASSLFSGDIYGYTF	TGTGCCAGCAGTTTATTCTCCGGCGACATCTATGGCTACACCTTC
-	-	TRBJ1-1	TRBV5-1	CASSLHRDTEAFF	TGCGCCAGCAGCTTACATAGGGACACTGAAGCTTTCTTT
few	-	TRBJ2-7	TRBV6-5	CASSYSPPGPYEQYF	TGTGCCAGCAGTTACTCCCCCCCAGGGCCTTACGAGCAGTACTTC
-	-	TRBJ2-3	TRBV20-1	CSASHQASTDTQYF	TGCAGTGCTAGCCATCAGGCTAGCACAGATACGCAGTATTTT
few	TRBD1	TRBJ2-7	TRBV20-1	CSAGPTGGAYEQYF	TGCAGTGCTGGCCCGACAGGGGGCGCCTACGAGCAGTACTTC
-	-	TRBJ2-6	TRBV6-5	CASSWNSGANVLTF	TGTGCCAGCAGTTGGAACTCTGGGGCCAACGTCCTGACTTTC
-	TRBD2	TRBJ2-1	TRBV29-1	CSGRLAGDSNEQFF	TGCAGCGGCCGACTAGCGGGAGACTCCAATGAGCAGTTCTTC
-	TRBD1	TRBJ2-4	TRBV6-7	CASSQRGRGYIQYF	TGTGCCAGCAGTCAACGAGGCAGGGGGTACATTCAGTACTTC